Listed below are T cell receptor beta chains from one sample, sequenced in a study of T cell repertoires in cytomegalovirus infection. TCRdb re-analysed the reads in MiXCR, keeping a single row per CDR3 protein. In the table there are 560,000 or so distinct CDR3 sequences, 16% of which are singletons. Material for sequencing was CD8+ T cells from PBMCs. The receptors stem from a human donor in good health (CMV status not recorded). Some clones in this sample may be carry-over from other donors' samples. The CDR3 runs from the conserved cysteine through the conserved F or W. Each record gives: J gene, V gene, D gene, clone size, CDR3 protein, CDR3 DNA. The D gene is left open where the match is weak. Only some rows state a clone size, as once, few, many or a class for expanded clones.

TRBJ2-6 | TRBV6-1 | . | many | CASSKLGSGANVLTF | TGTGCCAGCAGCAAGTTGGGCTCTGGGGCCAACGTCCTGACTTTC
TRBJ2-1 | TRBV5-4 | . | many | CASSSPGREQFF | TGTGCCAGCAGCAGCCCGGGACGGGAGCAGTTCTTC
TRBJ1-4 | TRBV27 | . | many | CASSHLTGATNEKLFF | TGTGCCAGCAGTCATTTGACAGGTGCAACTAATGAAAAACTGTTTTTT
TRBJ1-1 | TRBV2 | . | few | CASVRSTEAFF | TGTGCCAGCGTCAGGTCGACTGAAGCTTTCTTT
TRBJ2-7 | TRBV12-3/TRBV12-4 | . | many | CASRSKNPYEQYF | TGTGCCAGCAGGTCGAAGAACCCCTACGAGCAGTACTTC
TRBJ2-1 | TRBV30 | . | . | CAWKPGPRGRLYNEQFF | TGTGCCTGGAAACCGGGCCCCCGCGGTCGACTTTACAATGAGCAGTTCTTC
TRBJ2-2 | TRBV6-1 | . | . | CASSEWGVTGELFF | TGTGCCAGCAGTGAATGGGGGGTCACCGGGGAGCTGTTTTTT
TRBJ1-4 | TRBV27 | . | few | CASSLSRGWANEKLFF | TGTGCCAGCAGTTTATCCAGGGGATGGGCTAATGAAAAACTGTTTTTT
TRBJ2-1 | TRBV7-9 | TRBD2 | few | CASSFSLAGVNEQFF | TGTGCCAGCAGCTTTTCGCTAGCGGGAGTCAATGAGCAGTTCTTC
TRBJ2-1 | TRBV4-1 | TRBD2 | . | CASSEELSGLADIMDNEQFF | TGCGCCAGCAGCGAAGAACTTTCGGGACTAGCGGATATTATGGACAATGAGCAGTTCTTC
TRBJ1-4 | TRBV2 | . | . | CASRRDVRTNEKLFF | TGTGCCAGCCGGAGGGACGTCAGAACTAATGAAAAACTGTTTTTT
TRBJ2-7 | TRBV7-9 | . | many | CASSLERGSRYEQYF | TGTGCCAGCAGCTTAGAGAGGGGGTCTCGCTACGAGCAGTACTTC
TRBJ1-5 | TRBV7-8 | . | many | CASSWYSGEDQPQHF | TGTGCCAGCAGCTGGTACAGCGGGGAAGATCAGCCCCAGCATTTT
TRBJ1-6 | TRBV7-9 | . | many | CASSSGGSPLHF | TGTGCCAGCAGTTCCGGAGGCTCACCCCTCCACTTT
TRBJ1-4 | TRBV27 | . | . | CASSLGRPLNVKLFF | TGTGCCAGCAGTTTAGGCCGCCCGTTGAATGTAAAACTGTTTTTT
TRBJ1-5 | TRBV19 | . | few | CASSLSFGNQPQHF | TGTGCCAGTAGTTTATCGTTCGGAAATCAGCCCCAGCATTTT
TRBJ1-2 | TRBV20-1 | TRBD1 | . | CSAPPGGGGYTF | TGCAGTGCACCCCCAGGGGGGGGTGGCTACACCTTC
TRBJ2-5 | TRBV12-3/TRBV12-4 | TRBD2 | . | CASRSSGGQETQYF | TGTGCCAGCAGATCTTCGGGGGGGCAAGAGACCCAGTACTTC
TRBJ1-5 | TRBV27 | . | . | CASSSGSIGVPQHF | TGTGCCAGCAGTTCCGGGTCTATAGGAGTGCCCCAGCATTTT
TRBJ1-2 | TRBV20-1 | . | . | CSANQGYGYTF | TGCAGTGCTAATCAGGGCTATGGCTACACCTTC
TRBJ2-1 | TRBV29-1 | TRBD2 | few | CSASSGTRSEQFF | TGCAGCGCCTCTAGCGGAACACGGAGTGAGCAGTTCTTC
TRBJ2-7 | TRBV27 | TRBD1 | . | CASSPATGENEQYF | TGTGCCAGCAGTCCCGCGACAGGGGAGAACGAGCAGTACTTC
TRBJ2-7 | TRBV7-3 | TRBD2 | . | CASSSIAGPYEQYF | TGTGCCAGCAGCTCCATAGCGGGGCCCTACGAGCAGTACTTC
TRBJ2-2 | TRBV9 | TRBD2 | . | CASSVSLAANTGELFF | TGTGCCAGCAGCGTATCACTAGCGGCTAACACCGGGGAGCTGTTTTTT
TRBJ2-2 | TRBV2 | . | . | CASSGSGGELFF | TGTGCCAGCAGTGGCAGCGGCGGGGAGCTGTTTTTT
TRBJ2-7 | TRBV29-1 | . | many | CSVEDRTYEQYF | TGCAGCGTTGAGGACCGTACCTACGAGCAGTACTTC
TRBJ2-7 | TRBV7-9 | TRBD1 | many | CASSVTGVPYEQYF | TGTGCCAGCAGCGTGACAGGGGTTCCCTACGAGCAGTACTTC
TRBJ1-1 | TRBV7-9 | TRBD1 | many | CASSLTTGGMRTEAFF | TGTGCCAGCAGCTTAACTACAGGGGGAATGAGGACTGAAGCTTTCTTT
TRBJ2-7 | TRBV2 | TRBD2 | once | CASSKLAGDTYEQYF | TGTGCCAGCTCCAAACTAGCGGGGGATACCTACGAGCAGTACTTC
TRBJ2-1 | TRBV29-1 | . | many | CSVEGSEGVSYNEQFF | TGCAGCGTTGAAGGGTCGGAAGGGGTTTCGTACAATGAGCAGTTCTTC
TRBJ2-7 | TRBV7-6 | . | few | CASSLNRDQMRYEQYF | TGTGCCAGCAGCCTTAACAGGGACCAAATGCGCTACGAGCAGTACTTC
TRBJ2-1 | TRBV6-6 | . | many | CASSYPGSNNEQFF | TGTGCCAGCAGTTATCCCGGGAGCAACAATGAGCAGTTCTTC
TRBJ2-5 | TRBV10-3 | . | few | CAISESIPQGLQETQYF | TGTGCCATCAGTGAGTCTATCCCCCAGGGTCTCCAAGAGACCCAGTACTTC
TRBJ2-2 | TRBV5-1 | TRBD2 | few | CASSLETAGGSTGELFF | TGCGCCAGCAGCTTGGAGACGGCGGGGGGGTCCACCGGGGAGCTGTTTTTT
TRBJ2-3 | TRBV7-6 | . | many | CASSLEGGNRDSWGTDTQYF | TGTGCCAGCAGCTTAGAAGGGGGAAACCGGGACTCATGGGGCACAGATACGCAGTATTTT
TRBJ2-5 | TRBV4-1 | . | many | CASSQGGNQETQYF | TGCGCCAGCAGCCAAGGAGGGAACCAAGAGACCCAGTACTTC
TRBJ1-5 | TRBV9 | TRBD1 | few | CASSPQGDRNQPQHF | TGTGCCAGCAGCCCTCAAGGGGACAGAAATCAGCCCCAGCATTTT
TRBJ1-1 | TRBV15 | . | . | CATSPLQGGRTEAFF | TGTGCCACCAGCCCCCTGCAGGGTGGGAGAACTGAAGCTTTCTTT
TRBJ2-7 | TRBV10-3 | . | many | CAISEVRWGSYEQYF | TGTGCCATCAGTGAAGTCAGATGGGGCTCCTACGAGCAGTACTTC
TRBJ2-7 | TRBV7-8 | TRBD1 | few | CASSSSGQTIWEQYF | TGTGCCAGCAGCTCCTCGGGACAGACGATTTGGGAGCAGTACTTC
TRBJ2-5 | TRBV6-2/TRBV6-3 | . | . | CASSHGDHLQETQYF | TGTGCCAGCAGCCATGGAGACCACCTCCAAGAGACCCAGTACTTC
TRBJ2-2 | TRBV7-9 | . | many | CASSLSVGSGELFF | TGTGCCAGCAGCTTAAGTGTTGGGTCCGGGGAGCTGTTTTTT
TRBJ2-1 | TRBV5-6 | . | few | CASSSGQTYNEQFF | TGTGCCAGCAGCTCTGGACAGACCTACAATGAGCAGTTCTTC
TRBJ2-1 | TRBV7-9 | . | many | CASSRPGEVYNEQFF | TGTGCCAGCAGCCGTCCGGGGGAGGTCTACAATGAGCAGTTCTTC
TRBJ2-7 | TRBV5-4 | . | many | CASSSGGGGAYEQYF | TGTGCCAGCAGCTCCGGGGGAGGGGGCGCGTACGAGCAGTACTTC
TRBJ2-2 | TRBV6-2/TRBV6-3 | TRBD1 | . | CASSTGGSGTGELFF | TGTGCCAGCAGCACAGGGGGTAGCGGCACCGGGGAGCTGTTTTTT
TRBJ2-5 | TRBV11-2 | TRBD2 | . | CASSLAGLAGETQYF | TGTGCCAGCAGCTTAGCGGGACTAGCTGGGGAGACCCAGTACTTC
TRBJ1-6 | TRBV10-3 | . | many | CAIGRRANSPLHF | TGTGCCATCGGTCGCCGGGCCAATTCACCCCTCCACTTT
TRBJ2-5 | TRBV7-7 | . | . | CASSLGRGPSDTQYF | TGTGCCAGCAGCTTAGGGCGGGGGCCTTCAGACACCCAGTACTTC
TRBJ2-7 | TRBV7-8 | TRBD2 | many | CASIRAGATYEQYF | TGTGCCAGCATCCGAGCGGGAGCCACCTACGAGCAGTACTTC
TRBJ2-7 | TRBV4-2 | . | few | CASSQDPGVVNEQYF | TGTGCCAGCAGCCAAGATCCAGGGGTGGTCAACGAGCAGTACTTC
TRBJ2-1 | TRBV27 | . | many | CASSLYQGDNEQFF | TGTGCCAGCAGTTTATACCAGGGCGACAATGAGCAGTTCTTC
TRBJ1-6 | TRBV5-6 | TRBD1 | many | CASRPTGINSPLHF | TGTGCCAGCAGACCGACAGGGATTAATTCACCCCTCCACTTT